These 22 T cell receptor beta chains were all obtained from the same sample, sequenced in a study of cytomegalovirus exposure and HLA in healthy donors. Data came from immunoSEQ multiplex PCR; TCRdb stores just in-frame clones and leaves some out. This table has about 160,000 clones, 85% appearing once. What was sequenced was PBMCs. These TCRs come from a man aged 25-45 years in good health and CMV-seropositive.

The chain combines TRBV4-1 with TRBJ1-1; D is perhaps TRBD1 (5 bases). The CDR3 runs 13 residues. V was shortened by 1 base and J by 5 bases, with 8 bases between the two germline ends. CDR1 and CDR2 (germline): MGHRA, YSYEKL. The CDR3 DNA sequence: TGCGCCAGCAGCCAAGTCGGGGGGACTGAAGCTTTCTTT. Its protein product is CASSQVGGTEAFF.

The chain recombines TRBV4-2 with TRBJ2-1; the D gene is possibly TRBD2 (5 bases). Germline lookup yields CDR1 LGHNA and CDR2 YNFKEQ. The germline V and J ends were trimmed by 1 base and 9 bases, with 13 bases remaining between them. CDR3 length: 14 residues. The CDR3 sequence: CASSQVGSEGEQFF. The CDR3 coding sequence is TGTGCCAGCAGCCAAGTGGGTAGCGAGGGTGAGCAGTTCTTC.

The V and J genes are TRBV6-6 and TRBJ1-6, with 7 nucleotides matching TRBD1. The V gene's germline CDR1 is MNHNY and CDR2 SVGAGI (reference sequence). The CDR3 totals 13 residues. Losses at the gene ends were 5 bases for V and 12 bases for J; bases not matched to a gene: 7. The DNA of the CDR3 is TGTGCCAGCAGTCTTTACAGGGGAGAACCCCTCCACTTT. Translation gives CASSLYRGEPLHF.

This clone was recorded a few times. The rearrangement uses TRBV7-9 and TRBJ1-5; tentatively, D is TRBD1 (5 bases). Trimming stripped 10 bases from V and 7 bases from J, with 14 bases between. The CDR3 is made up of 12 amino acids. The V gene's germline CDR1 is SEHNR and CDR2 FQNEAQ (reference sequence). The DNA of the CDR3 is TGTGCCACCGGGGGGTTAGGACAGCCCCAGCATTTT. It codes for CATGGLGQPQHF. The full variable domain, its missing parts supplied by reference TRBV7-9 and TRBJ1-5, is DTGVSQNPRHKITKRGQNVTFRCDPISEHNRLYWYRQTLGQGPEFLTYFQNEAQLEKSRLLSDRFSAERPKGSFSTLEIQRTEQGDSAMYLCATGGLGQPQHFGDGTRLSIL.

V is TRBV5-1 and J is TRBJ1-2; TRBD1 agrees at 7 bases. CDR1 SGHRS and CDR2 YFSETQ come from the germline V gene. The CDR3 spans 13 residues. J gave up 7 bases and V 6 bases, and 9 bases lay outside the gene matches. The CDR3 bases are TGCGCCAGCAACCTACAGGGGTGGGGTGGCTACACCTTC. This encodes CASNLQGWGGYTF.

This clone has a handful of counts. J is TRBJ1-2 and V is TRBV7-9; 12 nucleotides align to TRBD1. Germline V lookup: CDR1 SEHNR, CDR2 FQNEAQ (reference sequence). J gave up 7 bases and V 1 base, and 13 bases lay outside the gene matches. This CDR3 has 18 amino acids. The CDR3 bases are TGTGCCAGCAGCTTAGGGGACAGGGGGCTTTCTTGGAATACTGGCTACACCTTC. Its protein product is CASSLGDRGLSWNTGYTF.

Concerning this clone itself: Different DNA sequences within this sample yield the same CDR3. The chain couples TRBV27 to TRBJ2-7, with TRBD1 matching over 7 bases. The J segment lost 3 bases and the V segment lost 9 bases, leaving 8 bases of the junction unmatched. This CDR3 has 13 residues. Germline loops: CDR1 MNHEY, CDR2 SMNVEV (reference sequence). The CDR3 nucleotides are TGTGCCAGTAGGACAGGTAAAAGCTACGAGCAGTACTTC. Residues: CASRTGKSYEQYF.

This clone appeared a few times. The gene calls are TRBV18 and TRBJ1-6, with TRBD1 matching over 10 bases. The CDR3 has 14 residues. With 6 bases clipped from V and 8 bases from J, the junction kept 4 bases outside the gene matches. From germline, CDR1 is KGHSH and CDR2 LQKENI. The DNA for the CDR3 is TGTGCCAGCTCGTCTGGGACAGGGGATTCACCCCTCCACTTT. As protein: CASSSGTGDSPLHF. The whole variable domain, filled in from reference TRBV18 and TRBJ1-6, reads NAGVMQNPRHLVRRRGQEARLRCSPMKGHSHVYWYRQLPEEGLKFMVYLQKENIIDESGMPKERFSAEFPKEGPSILRIQQVVRGDSAAYFCASSSGTGDSPLHFGNGTRLTVT.

The chain couples TRBV29-1 to TRBJ2-5; 9 bases line up with TRBD1. This CDR3 has 13 residues. CDR1 and CDR2 from the germline V gene are SQVTM and ANQGSEA. V lost 8 bases to trimming and J lost 3 bases; unmatched junction nucleotides: 7. CDR3 DNA: TGCAGCTTCAAGGGGGACAGGGAAGAGACCCAGTACTTC. It yields the protein CSFKGDREETQYF.

This clone appeared a few times. The chain couples TRBV27 to TRBJ1-5, with TRBD1 as a possible D gene (6 bases). The germline gives CDR1 MNHEY, CDR2 SMNVEV (reference sequence). The V end lost 9 bases, the J end lost 3 bases, and 9 bases lay between the germline ends. The CDR3 sequence is 12 residues long. Here the CDR3 reads CASAGVNQPQHF. The CDR3 coding sequence is TGTGCCAGTGCAGGGGTCAATCAGCCCCAGCATTTT.

The V and J genes are TRBV27 and TRBJ2-7, with D possibly TRBD2 on 8 matching bases. Germline V CDR1 and CDR2: MNHEY, SMNVEV (reference sequence). Between the trimmed V and J ends, which lost 2 bases and 6 bases, there was a span of 17 bases. This CDR3 spans 15 amino acids. CDR3 sequence reads: CASSLAGLGGLEQYF. The DNA of the CDR3 is TGTGCCAGCAGTTTAGCGGGACTAGGGGGCCTCGAGCAGTACTTC.

This clone was counted a single time. This chain uses TRBV7-6 with TRBJ2-7; 7 bases line up with TRBD1. J lost 0 bases, V lost 1 base, and 9 bases had no gene match. The CDR3 length is 17 residues. CDR1 and CDR2 from the germline V gene are SGHVS and FNYEAQ. Written as DNA, the CDR3 is TGTGCCAGCAGCTTAGAGTCGGGACAGAGCTTCTCCTACGAGCAGTACTTC. It is translated as CASSLESGQSFSYEQYF.

The chain combines TRBV9 with TRBJ2-7; 9 bases align to TRBD1. The CDR3 contains 14 residues. Germline V CDR1 and CDR2: SGDLS, YYNGEE. Unmatched junction bases numbered 7, after V lost 4 bases and J lost 5 bases. The CDR3 loop is CASSLGQGVNEQYF. Here the CDR3 DNA reads TGTGCCAGCAGCTTGGGACAGGGAGTCAACGAGCAGTACTTC.

This clone was observed a handful of times. This sequence joins TRBV7-3 and TRBJ2-7; tentative D call: TRBD2 (6 bases). The CDR3 contains 14 residues. From germline, CDR1 is SGHTA and CDR2 FQGTGA. The V end was cut by 2 bases, the J end by 4 bases, with 12 bases between. CDR3 bases: TGTGCCAGCAGCTTATACGGGGGAAGGTACGAGCAGTACTTC. Its translation is CASSLYGGRYEQYF.

This clone has only one observation. This chain joins TRBV25-1 and TRBJ1-1; D remains ambiguous. The CDR3 runs 14 residues. The germline V and J ends were trimmed by 7 bases and 0 bases, with 12 bases remaining between them. Germline V gene data show CDR1 as MGHDK and CDR2 as SYGVNS. Here the CDR3 DNA reads TGTGCCAGCACTACGGGAGTCTTGAACACTGAAGCTTTCTTT. Its translation is CASTTGVLNTEAFF.

V is TRBV7-2 and J is TRBJ2-5; D is uncertain. V was pared by 3 bases and J by 5 bases, with 7 bases between. The germline V gene has CDR1 SGHTA and CDR2 FQGNSA. This CDR3 contains 12 residues. The CDR3 sequence: CASSFNRETQYF. CDR3 nucleotide sequence: TGTGCCAGCAGCTTTAACCGGGAGACCCAGTACTTC.

The chain employs TRBV10-1 and TRBJ2-1, with TRBD2 identical over 9 bases. This CDR3 comprises 15 residues. The junction had 5 bases not matched to a gene; V was cut back by 6 bases and J by 2 bases. CDR1 is WNHNN and CDR2 is SYGVQD in the germline V gene (reference sequence). CDR3 residues: CASSSQRGAYNEQFF. CDR3 bases: TGCGCCAGCAGCTCACAGCGGGGGGCCTACAATGAGCAGTTCTTC.

This clone was found once. The rearrangement uses TRBV9 and TRBJ2-2; TRBD2 might be the D (7 bases). CDR3 length: 15 residues. Trimming left V 3 bases short and J 7 bases short, with 16 bases between. The germline CDR1 and CDR2 sequences are SGDLS and YYNGEE. CDR3 in amino acids: CASSGAWGGHGELFF. Here the CDR3 DNA reads TGTGCCAGCAGCGGAGCCTGGGGGGGCCACGGGGAGCTGTTTTTT.

V is TRBV7-6 and J is TRBJ2-5; TRBD2 agrees at 11 bases. The germline CDR1 and CDR2 sequences are SGHVS and FNYEAQ. The V gene end was trimmed by 5 bases and the J gene end by 4 bases; junction bases not matched to a gene: 3. CDR3 length equals 14 residues. CDR3 loop: CASSPGTSGETQYF. As DNA, the CDR3 is TGTGCCAGCAGCCCGGGGACTAGCGGAGAGACCCAGTACTTC.

This rearrangement joins TRBV10-3 to TRBJ1-1; no clear D gene. Per the germline V gene, CDR1 is ENHRY and CDR2 is SYGVKD. The V end lost 2 bases, the J end lost 2 bases, and 6 bases lay between the germline ends. The CDR3 length is 13 residues. CDR3 sequence (DNA): TGTGCCATCAGTGAGCTTGTCAACACTGAAGCTTTCTTT. This codes for CAISELVNTEAFF.

This clone was detected once. This chain joins TRBV2 and TRBJ1-4, with D perhaps matching TRBD1 (6 bases). Germline V gives CDR1 SNHLY, CDR2 FYNNEI. Between the trimmed V and J ends, which lost 6 bases and 7 bases, there was a span of 12 bases. The length of the CDR3 is 13 residues. The CDR3 spells CASRGTTSEKLFF. In DNA form, the CDR3 reads TGTGCCAGCAGAGGGACAACATCTGAAAAACTGTTTTTT.

V gene TRBV6-6 combines with J gene TRBJ1-2, with D unresolved. This CDR3 has 14 amino acids. Deletions cut 0 bases from V and 8 bases from J, with 13 bases between. CDR1 is MNHNY, CDR2 SVGAGI, per germline (reference sequence). CDR3 loop: CASSYSTESRGYTF. Written as DNA, the CDR3 is TGTGCCAGCAGTTACTCGACGGAGAGTCGAGGCTACACCTTC.